Listed below are T cell receptor beta chains from one sample, sequenced in a study of sequential checkpoint blockade in melanoma. The data were produced by immunoSEQ multiplex PCR, yet TCRdb's version contains in-frame clones alone and is incomplete. The sample includes about 28,000 clones, approximately 88% seen only once; the top ten take about 14%. Specimen: CD8+ T cells sorted from blood (inferred from file names), collected from a patient given nivolumab and ipilimumab in sequence. Receptors were obtained from a human donor with melanoma. Each CDR3 is given with its conserved first and last residue.

j_gene: TRBJ2-1; v_gene: TRBV13; CDR3aa: CASSLGTGAAINEQFF
j_gene: TRBJ2-2; v_gene: TRBV23-1; CDR3aa: CASSQPQSGGAGFTGELFF
j_gene: TRBJ1-1; v_gene: TRBV4-1; CDR3aa: CASSPSGTEAFF
j_gene: TRBJ1-4; v_gene: TRBV4-1; CDR3aa: CASSYHLGTENNEKLFF
j_gene: TRBJ2-7; v_gene: TRBV4-1; CDR3aa: CASSQVEGGSYEQYF
j_gene: TRBJ2-7; v_gene: TRBV27; CDR3aa: CASSLSIGDRSYEQYF
j_gene: TRBJ1-4; v_gene: TRBV15; CDR3aa: CATSVQGAFATNEKLFF
j_gene: TRBJ2-5; v_gene: TRBV11-3; CDR3aa: CASSALAGGSETQYF
j_gene: TRBJ1-2; v_gene: TRBV5-1; CDR3aa: CASSPRGGSYGYTF
j_gene: TRBJ1-6; v_gene: TRBV6-1; CDR3aa: CASSERNIQGMLDF
j_gene: TRBJ1-6; v_gene: TRBV7-9; CDR3aa: CASSPQDRSPLHF
j_gene: TRBJ2-2; v_gene: TRBV7-2; CDR3aa: CASSLSIVTGELFF
j_gene: TRBJ2-7; v_gene: TRBV5-4; CDR3aa: CASSTPGTHNYEQYF
j_gene: TRBJ2-1; v_gene: TRBV5-3; CDR3aa: CARSVRLAGGPEQFF
j_gene: TRBJ2-1; v_gene: TRBV7-3; CDR3aa: CASSLGVAGGNEQFF
j_gene: TRBJ1-2; v_gene: TRBV4-1; CDR3aa: CASSQEGAGPDYGYTF
j_gene: TRBJ1-1; v_gene: TRBV11-2; CDR3aa: CASSFGLGDINTEAFF
j_gene: TRBJ1-5; v_gene: TRBV27; CDR3aa: CASSFGSGNQPQHF
j_gene: TRBJ2-6; v_gene: TRBV29-1; CDR3aa: CSVGQGKAGANVLTF
j_gene: TRBJ2-5; v_gene: TRBV9; CDR3aa: CASSRAGWETQYF
j_gene: TRBJ2-2; v_gene: TRBV29-1; CDR3aa: CSVVLRSGELFF
j_gene: TRBJ2-3; v_gene: TRBV19; CDR3aa: CASSGGGQSTDTQYF
j_gene: TRBJ2-1; v_gene: TRBV28; CDR3aa: CASSFRVYNEQFF
j_gene: TRBJ2-7; v_gene: TRBV29-1; CDR3aa: CSGGSGDSYEQYF
j_gene: TRBJ1-1; v_gene: TRBV5-6; CDR3aa: CASSYRTRANTEAFF
j_gene: TRBJ1-1; v_gene: TRBV5-1; CDR3aa: CASSLRTGTEAFF
j_gene: TRBJ2-7; v_gene: TRBV7-9; CDR3aa: CASSFPQGAEYEQYF
j_gene: TRBJ1-5; v_gene: TRBV16; CDR3aa: CASSQSGQWNQPQHF
j_gene: TRBJ2-1; v_gene: TRBV2; CDR3aa: CAIPASSYNEQFF
j_gene: TRBJ1-2; v_gene: TRBV11-2; CDR3aa: CASSISPLYGYTF
j_gene: TRBJ1-1; v_gene: TRBV30; CDR3aa: CAWSLSGLEAFF
j_gene: TRBJ1-4; v_gene: TRBV7-9; CDR3aa: CASSLTGTSNEKLFF